This T cell receptor (beta chain) derives from a study of cytomegalovirus exposure and HLA in healthy donors. Study-wide background: Around 85 million unique TCR sequences came from HLA-typed donors in an early release. Study observations and caveats: In a later analysis, HLA-associated TCR beta chains were more clonally expanded than equally common others. Data from an earlier analysis indicated that most TCR beta V segments were productive either about 87% or about 30% of the time. Among the CMV-associated chains, a few were confirmed in vitro as specific for CMV antigens.

V was shortened by 2 bases and J by 4 bases, with 18 bases between the two germline ends. This CDR3 is 17 amino acids long. Per the germline V gene, CDR1 is MGHDK and CDR2 is SYGVNS. Use of 60 Vbeta and 13 Jbeta primers characterized the PCR. Using immunoSEQ multiplex PCR, the repertoire was profiled, and TCRdb retains in-frame clones only, with some absent. The sample has some 160,000 clones; around 81% are singletons. Worth noting for this clone: What it binds is unknown.

Input material: PBMCs. The V gene is TRBV25-1, the J gene TRBJ2-1, with a possible D match to TRBD1 (6 bases). This TCR was sampled from a man between 35 and 55 years old in good health and CMV-seronegative. The CDR3 loop reads CASSEGGGQPLYNEQFF. The CDR3 coding sequence is TGTGCCAGCAGTGAAGGGGGCGGACAGCCCTTATACAATGAGCAGTTCTTC.